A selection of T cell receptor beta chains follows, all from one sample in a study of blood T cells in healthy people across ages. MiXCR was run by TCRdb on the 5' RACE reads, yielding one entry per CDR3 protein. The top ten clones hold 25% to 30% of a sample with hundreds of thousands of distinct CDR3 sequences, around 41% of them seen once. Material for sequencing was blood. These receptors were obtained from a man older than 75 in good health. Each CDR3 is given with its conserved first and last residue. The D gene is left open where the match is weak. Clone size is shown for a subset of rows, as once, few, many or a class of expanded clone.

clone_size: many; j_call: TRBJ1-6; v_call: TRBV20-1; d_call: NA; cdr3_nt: TGCAGTGCCTCCCCCGACACCGGGGGCTCACCCCTCCACTTT; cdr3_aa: CSASPDTGGSPLHF
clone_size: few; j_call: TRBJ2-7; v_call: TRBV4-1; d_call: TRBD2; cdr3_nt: TGCGCCAGCAGCCAAGATGGTACAGCGGGGCCCTACGAGCAGTACTTC; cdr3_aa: CASSQDGTAGPYEQYF
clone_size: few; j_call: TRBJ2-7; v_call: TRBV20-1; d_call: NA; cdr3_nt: TGCAGTGCTTACGACAACTACGAGCAGTACTTC; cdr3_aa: CSAYDNYEQYF
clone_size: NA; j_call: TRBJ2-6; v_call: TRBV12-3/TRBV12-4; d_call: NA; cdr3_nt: TGTGCCAGTAAGGGACTTCTCTCTGGGGCCAACGTCCTGACTTTC; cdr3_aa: CASKGLLSGANVLTF
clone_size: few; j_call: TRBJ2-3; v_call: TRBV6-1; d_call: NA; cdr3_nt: TGTGCCAGCAGTGAAGTTGATAGGAGTTGGGAATCAGATACGCAGTATTTT; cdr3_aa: CASSEVDRSWESDTQYF
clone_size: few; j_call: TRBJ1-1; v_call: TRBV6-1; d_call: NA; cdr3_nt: TGTGCCAGCAGTGATGGTGTAGGGTACACTGAAGCTTTCTTT; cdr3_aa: CASSDGVGYTEAFF
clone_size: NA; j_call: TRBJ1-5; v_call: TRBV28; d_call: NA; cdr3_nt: TGTGCCAGCAGTGTAAACGTCTATCAGCCCCAGCATTTT; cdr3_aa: CASSVNVYQPQHF
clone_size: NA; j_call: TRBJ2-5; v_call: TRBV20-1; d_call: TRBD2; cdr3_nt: TGCAGTGCCCCCCCCTCCGTTATAGCGGGGGGGACAGGGACCCAGTACTTC; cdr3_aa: CSAPPSVIAGGTGTQYF
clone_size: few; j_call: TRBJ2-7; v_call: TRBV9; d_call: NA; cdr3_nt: TGTGCCAGCAGCGTAGGCCGGCAGAGCTACGAGCAGTACTTC; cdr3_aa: CASSVGRQSYEQYF
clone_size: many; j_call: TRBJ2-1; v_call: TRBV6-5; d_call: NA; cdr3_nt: TGTGCCAGCAGTCAGGGGAGGGTAACAGAGCAGTTCTTC; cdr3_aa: CASSQGRVTEQFF
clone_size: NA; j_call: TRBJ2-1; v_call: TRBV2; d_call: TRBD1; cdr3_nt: TGTGCCAGCAAGACGGACAGGGGAAGCTACAATGAGCAGTTCTTC; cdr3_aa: CASKTDRGSYNEQFF
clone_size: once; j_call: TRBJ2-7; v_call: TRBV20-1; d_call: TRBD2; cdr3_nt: TGCAGTGCCGGGGGTAGCGGGGGGGCCTACGTGAAGTCCTACGAGCAGTACTTC; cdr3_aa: CSAGGSGGAYVKSYEQYF
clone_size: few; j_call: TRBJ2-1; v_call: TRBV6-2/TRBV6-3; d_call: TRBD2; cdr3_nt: TGTGCCAGCAGAAAACTAGCGGGAAACCTCATGAATGAGCAGTTCTTC; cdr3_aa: CASRKLAGNLMNEQFF
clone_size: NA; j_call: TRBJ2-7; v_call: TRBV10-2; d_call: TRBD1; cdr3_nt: TGCGCCAGCAGTGAGTCGGGACAGGGGTACGAGCAGTACTTC; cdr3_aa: CASSESGQGYEQYF
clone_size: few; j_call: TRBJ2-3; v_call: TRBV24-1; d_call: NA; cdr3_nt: TGTGCCACCAGACCCTCTGGATCCGCAGATACGCAGTATTTT; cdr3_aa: CATRPSGSADTQYF
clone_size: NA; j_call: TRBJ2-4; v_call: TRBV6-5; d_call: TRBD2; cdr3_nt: TGTGCCAGCCGAATTAGCGGGGTAGCCAAAAACATTCAGTACTTC; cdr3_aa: CASRISGVAKNIQYF
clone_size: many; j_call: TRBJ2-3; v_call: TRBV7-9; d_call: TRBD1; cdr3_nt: TGTGCCAGCAGCGTCGGGACAGGGGGCGCAGATACGCAGTATTTT; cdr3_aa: CASSVGTGGADTQYF
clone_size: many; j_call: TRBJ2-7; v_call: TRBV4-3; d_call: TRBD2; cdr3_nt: TGCGCCAGCAGCCTATTAGCGGGAGCCGGCGAGCAGTACTTC; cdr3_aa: CASSLLAGAGEQYF
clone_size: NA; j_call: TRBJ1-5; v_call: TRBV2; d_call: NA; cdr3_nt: TGTGCCAGCAGTGAAACAGTCACCAATCAGCCCCAGCATTTT; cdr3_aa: CASSETVTNQPQHF
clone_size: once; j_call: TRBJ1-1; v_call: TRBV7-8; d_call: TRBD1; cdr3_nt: TGTGCCAGCAGCCCAAGGAAGGGGGCCAACACTGAAGCTTTCTTT; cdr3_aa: CASSPRKGANTEAFF
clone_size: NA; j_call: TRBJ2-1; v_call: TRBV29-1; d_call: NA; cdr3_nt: TGCAGCGTTAAAAAGACCCGAACCTACAATGAGCAGTTCTTC; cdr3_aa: CSVKKTRTYNEQFF
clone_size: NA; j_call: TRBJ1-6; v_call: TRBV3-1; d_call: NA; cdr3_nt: TGTGCCAGCAGCCAACTGGGGGCAACCTATAATTCACCCCTCCACTTT; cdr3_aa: CASSQLGATYNSPLHF
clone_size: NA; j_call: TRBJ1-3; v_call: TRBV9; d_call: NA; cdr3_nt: TGTGCCAGCAGCGTAGGAACGGCGCGGCCTGGAAACACCATATATTTT; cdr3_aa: CASSVGTARPGNTIYF
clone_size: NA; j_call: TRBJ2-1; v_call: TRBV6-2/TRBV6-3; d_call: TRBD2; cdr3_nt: TGTGCCAGCAGTACTCGACTAGCGGGCCTCAGTGAGCAGTTCTTC; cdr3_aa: CASSTRLAGLSEQFF
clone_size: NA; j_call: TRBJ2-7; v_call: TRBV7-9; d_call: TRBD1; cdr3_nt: TGTGCCAGCAGCTTAGCGGACAGGGGCTACGAGCAGTACTTC; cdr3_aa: CASSLADRGYEQYF
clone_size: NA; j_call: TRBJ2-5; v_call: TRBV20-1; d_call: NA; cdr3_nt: TGCAGTGCTAGGCCCTTTATGGGTGTGCAAAGGACAGAGACCCAGTACTTC; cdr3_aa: CSARPFMGVQRTETQYF
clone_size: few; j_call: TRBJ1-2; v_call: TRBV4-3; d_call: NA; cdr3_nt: TGCGCCAGCAGCCAAGAGACGGGACCGTGGGGCTACACCTTC; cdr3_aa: CASSQETGPWGYTF
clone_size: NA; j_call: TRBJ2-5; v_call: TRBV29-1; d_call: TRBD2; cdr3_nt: TGCAGCGTTGATAGTGAGACTAGCGATATTCTCTCCTACAGTGAGCAGTACTTC; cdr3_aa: CSVDSETSDILSYSEQYF
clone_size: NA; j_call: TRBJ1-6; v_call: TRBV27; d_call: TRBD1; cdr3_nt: TGTGCCAGCAGTTCACCCCAGGGGGACTTAGGGTCACCCCCCCACTTT; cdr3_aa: CASSSPQGDLGSPPHF
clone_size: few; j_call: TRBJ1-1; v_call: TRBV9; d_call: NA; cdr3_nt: TGTGCCAGCAGCGTTCGGGATACGAACACTGAAGCTTTCTTT; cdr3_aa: CASSVRDTNTEAFF
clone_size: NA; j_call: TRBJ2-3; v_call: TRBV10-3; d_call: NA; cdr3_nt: TGTGCCATCGAGGGGCCCCATAGCACAGATACGCAGTATTTT; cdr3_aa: CAIEGPHSTDTQYF
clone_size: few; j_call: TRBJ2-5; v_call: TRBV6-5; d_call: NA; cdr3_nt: TGTGCCAGCAGTTGCGCGTATAGGACAGCCTCTGAGAAGCAGTACTTC; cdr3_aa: CASSCAYRTASEKQYF
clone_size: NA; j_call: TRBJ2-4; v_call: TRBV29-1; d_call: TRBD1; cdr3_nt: TGCAGCGCAAGACAGGGAATAACGAACATTCAGTACTTC; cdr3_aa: CSARQGITNIQYF
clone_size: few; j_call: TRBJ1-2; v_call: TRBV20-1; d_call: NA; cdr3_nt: TGCAGTGCTAGACCTGGCCCGGCCTATGGCTACACCTTC; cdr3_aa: CSARPGPAYGYTF
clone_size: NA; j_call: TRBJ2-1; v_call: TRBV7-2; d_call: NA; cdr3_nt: TGTGCCAGCAGCCCAGGGGATACCGTAAATGAGCAGTTCTTC; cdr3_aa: CASSPGDTVNEQFF
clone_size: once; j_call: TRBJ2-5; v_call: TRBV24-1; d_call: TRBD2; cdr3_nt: TGTGCCACCAGTGACCCCCTAGCGGGAGGAGAGACCCAGTACTTC; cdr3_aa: CATSDPLAGGETQYF
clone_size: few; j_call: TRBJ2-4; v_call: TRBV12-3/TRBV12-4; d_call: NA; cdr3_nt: TGTGCCAGCAGTCCCCTGTGGGAAGCCAAAAACATTCAGTACTTC; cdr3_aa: CASSPLWEAKNIQYF
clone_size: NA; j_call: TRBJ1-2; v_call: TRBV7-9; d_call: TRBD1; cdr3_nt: TGTGCCAGCACTTGGACAGGGGGCGCTGGCTACACCTTC; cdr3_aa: CASTWTGGAGYTF
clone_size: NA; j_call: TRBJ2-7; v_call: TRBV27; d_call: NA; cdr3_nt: TGTGCCAGCAGTTTAGTTCTCGGCAAGACCTACGAGCAGTACTTC; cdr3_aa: CASSLVLGKTYEQYF
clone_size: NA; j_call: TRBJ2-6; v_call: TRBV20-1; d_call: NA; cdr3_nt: TGCAGTGCTGCCCAGATCTCTGGGGCCAACGTCCTGACTTTC; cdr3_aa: CSAAQISGANVLTF
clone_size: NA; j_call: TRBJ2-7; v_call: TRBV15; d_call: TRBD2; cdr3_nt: TGTGCCACCAGCCCAATCCTAGCGGGAGAGAGGTACGAGCAGTACTTC; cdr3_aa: CATSPILAGERYEQYF
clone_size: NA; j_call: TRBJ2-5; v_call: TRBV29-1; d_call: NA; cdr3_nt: TGCAGCTGTCGGGGGGCGGAAGAGACCCAGTACTTC; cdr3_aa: CSCRGAEETQYF